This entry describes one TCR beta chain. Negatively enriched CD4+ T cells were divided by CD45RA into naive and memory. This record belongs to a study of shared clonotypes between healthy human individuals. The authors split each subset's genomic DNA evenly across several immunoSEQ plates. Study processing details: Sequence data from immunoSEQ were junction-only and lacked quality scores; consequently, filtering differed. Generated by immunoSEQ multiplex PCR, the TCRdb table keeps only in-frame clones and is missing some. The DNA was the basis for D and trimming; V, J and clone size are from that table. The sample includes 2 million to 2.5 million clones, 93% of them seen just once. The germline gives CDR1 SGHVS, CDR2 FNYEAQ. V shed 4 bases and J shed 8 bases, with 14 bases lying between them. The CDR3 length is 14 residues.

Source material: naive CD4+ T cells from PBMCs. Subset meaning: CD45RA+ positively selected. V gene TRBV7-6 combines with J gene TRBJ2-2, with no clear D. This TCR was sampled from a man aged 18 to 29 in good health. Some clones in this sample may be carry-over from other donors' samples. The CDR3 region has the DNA TGTGCCAGCAGCTCCGGACCGAAAGCTGGGGAGCTGTTTTTT. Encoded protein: CASSSGPKAGELFF. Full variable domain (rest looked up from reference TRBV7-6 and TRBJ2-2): GAGVSQSPRYKVTKRGQDVALRCDPISGHVSLYWYRQALGQGPEFLTYFNYEAQQDKSGLPNDRFSAERPEGSISTLTIQRTEQRDSAMYRCASSSGPKAGELFFGEGSRLTVL.